Presented here are 4 T cell receptor beta chains from one specimen sequenced in a study of monozygotic twins with inflammatory bowel disease. For each CDR3 protein, TCRdb gives one entry from its re-call of the 5' RACE reads, without DNA. There are 400,000 to 500,000 distinct CDR3 sequences in the sample, with more than 2% held by the top ten. Sequenced input: blood. The receptors here all came from a human donor with ulcerative colitis or Crohn's disease, or a healthy co-twin of an affected twin (not recorded which).

The chain has TRBV12-3 or TRBV12-4 and TRBJ1-2. CDR3 size: 15 residues. The CDR3 sequence: CASRPGRGGGYGYTF.

V and J are TRBV3-1 and TRBJ1-2; TCRdb returns TRBD1, unconfirmable since there is no DNA. CDR1 and CDR2 (germline): LGHDT, YNNKEL (reference sequence). This CDR3 is 16 amino acids long. The CDR3 loop reads CASSQGLGGLVYGYTF.

The V and J genes are TRBV19 and TRBJ2-1; TCRdb calls TRBD2, which cannot be checked without DNA. The CDR3 length is 19 residues. Germline loops: CDR1 LNHDA, CDR2 SQIVND (reference sequence). CDR3 in amino acids: CASSPRLAGGVSSYNEQFF.

The chain links TRBV2 to TRBJ2-5; TCRdb proposes TRBD2, but this gene call is untestable without DNA. This CDR3 is built from 16 residues. Germline CDR1 reads SNHLY; CDR2 reads FYNNEI. Here the CDR3 reads CASRELGTPSGETQYF.